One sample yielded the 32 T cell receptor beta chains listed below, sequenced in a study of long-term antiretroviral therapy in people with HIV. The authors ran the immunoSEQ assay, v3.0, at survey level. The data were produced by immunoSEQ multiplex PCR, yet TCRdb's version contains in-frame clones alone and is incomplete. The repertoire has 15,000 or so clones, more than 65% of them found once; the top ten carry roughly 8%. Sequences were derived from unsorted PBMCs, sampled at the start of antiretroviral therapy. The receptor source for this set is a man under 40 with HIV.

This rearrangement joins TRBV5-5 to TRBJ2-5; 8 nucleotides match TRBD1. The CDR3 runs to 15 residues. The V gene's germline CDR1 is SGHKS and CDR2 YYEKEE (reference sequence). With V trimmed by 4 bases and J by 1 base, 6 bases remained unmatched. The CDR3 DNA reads TGTGCCAGCAGCCCGACAGGGGCACCCCAAGAGACCCAGTACTTC. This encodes CASSPTGAPQETQYF.

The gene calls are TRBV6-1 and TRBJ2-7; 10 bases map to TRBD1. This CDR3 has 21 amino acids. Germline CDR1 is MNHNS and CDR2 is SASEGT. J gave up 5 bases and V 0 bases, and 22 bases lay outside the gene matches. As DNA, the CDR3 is TGTGCCAGCAGTGAAGCGTCCCGACAGGGGGCCTACGGGGGAGGGCCCAACGAGCAGTACTTC. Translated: CASSEASRQGAYGGGPNEQYF.

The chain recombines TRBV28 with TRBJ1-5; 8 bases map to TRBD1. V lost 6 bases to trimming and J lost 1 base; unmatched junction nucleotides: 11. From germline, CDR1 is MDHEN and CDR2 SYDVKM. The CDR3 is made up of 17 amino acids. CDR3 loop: CASSRTGTKRSNQPQHF. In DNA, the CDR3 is TGTGCCAGCAGCAGGACAGGGACAAAGAGGAGCAATCAGCCCCAGCATTTT.

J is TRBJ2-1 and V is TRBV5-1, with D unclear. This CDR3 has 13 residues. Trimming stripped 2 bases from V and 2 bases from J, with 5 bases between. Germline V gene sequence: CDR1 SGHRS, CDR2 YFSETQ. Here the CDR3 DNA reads TGCGCCAGCAGCTTAGTCCCCTACAATGAGCAGTTCTTC. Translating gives CASSLVPYNEQFF. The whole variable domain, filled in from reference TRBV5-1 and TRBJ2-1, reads KAGVTQTPRYLIKTRGQQVTLSCSPISGHRSVSWYQQTPGQGLQFLFEYFSETQRNKGNFPGRFSGRQFSNSRSEMNVSTLELGDSALYLCASSLVPYNEQFFGPGTRLTVL.

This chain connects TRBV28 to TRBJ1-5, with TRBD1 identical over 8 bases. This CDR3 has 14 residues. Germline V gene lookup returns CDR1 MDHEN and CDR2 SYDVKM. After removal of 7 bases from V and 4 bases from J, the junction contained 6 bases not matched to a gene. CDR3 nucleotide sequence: TGTGCCAGCATCGACAGGGGAACAAATCAGCCCCAGCATTTT. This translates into CASIDRGTNQPQHF.

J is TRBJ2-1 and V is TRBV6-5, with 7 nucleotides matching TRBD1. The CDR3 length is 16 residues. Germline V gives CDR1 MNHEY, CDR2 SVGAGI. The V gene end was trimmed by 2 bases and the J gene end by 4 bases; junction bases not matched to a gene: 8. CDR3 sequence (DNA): TGTGCCAGCAGTTACCGGGGACAGCCGGGTTACAATGAGCAGTTCTTC. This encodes CASSYRGQPGYNEQFF.

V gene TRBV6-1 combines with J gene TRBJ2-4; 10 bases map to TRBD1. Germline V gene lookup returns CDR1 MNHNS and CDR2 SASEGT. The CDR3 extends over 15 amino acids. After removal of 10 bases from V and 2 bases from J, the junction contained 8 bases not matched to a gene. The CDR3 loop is CATSGQGLTKNIQYF. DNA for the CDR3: TGTGCCACTTCGGGACAGGGGCTGACCAAAAACATTCAGTACTTC.

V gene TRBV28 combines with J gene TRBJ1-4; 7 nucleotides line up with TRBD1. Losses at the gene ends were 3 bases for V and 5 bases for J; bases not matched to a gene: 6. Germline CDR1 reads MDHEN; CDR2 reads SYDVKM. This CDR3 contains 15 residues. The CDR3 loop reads CASSFPGTANEKLFF. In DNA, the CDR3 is TGTGCCAGCAGTTTTCCCGGGACAGCGAATGAAAAACTGTTTTTT.

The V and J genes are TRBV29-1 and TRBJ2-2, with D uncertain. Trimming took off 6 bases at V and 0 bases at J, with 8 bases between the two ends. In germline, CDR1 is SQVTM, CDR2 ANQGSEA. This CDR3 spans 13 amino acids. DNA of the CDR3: TGCAGCGTACGTCCTTCGAACACCGGGGAGCTGTTTTTT. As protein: CSVRPSNTGELFF.

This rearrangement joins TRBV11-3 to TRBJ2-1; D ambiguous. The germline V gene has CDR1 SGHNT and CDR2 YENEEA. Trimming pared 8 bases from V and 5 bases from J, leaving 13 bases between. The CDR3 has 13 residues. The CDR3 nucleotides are TGTGCCAGCGGGGTTGGCCGTAACAATGAGCAGTTCTTC. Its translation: CASGVGRNNEQFF.

CDR3 sequence reads: CASSHKWKAETQYF. DNA of the CDR3: TGTGCCAGCAGCCACAAATGGAAGGCAGAGACCCAGTACTTC. V usage is TRBV9 and J usage is TRBJ2-5; D is uncertain. The germline gives CDR1 SGDLS, CDR2 YYNGEE. V was clipped by 4 bases and J by 4 bases, with 14 bases between them. The CDR3 is 14 residues long.

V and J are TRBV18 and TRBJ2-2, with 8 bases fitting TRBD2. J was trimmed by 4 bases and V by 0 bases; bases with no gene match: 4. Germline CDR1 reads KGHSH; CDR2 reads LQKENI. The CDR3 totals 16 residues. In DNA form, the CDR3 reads TGTGCCAGCTCACCACCAACCGGGACTAGCACCGGGGAGCTGTTTTTT. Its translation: CASSPPTGTSTGELFF.

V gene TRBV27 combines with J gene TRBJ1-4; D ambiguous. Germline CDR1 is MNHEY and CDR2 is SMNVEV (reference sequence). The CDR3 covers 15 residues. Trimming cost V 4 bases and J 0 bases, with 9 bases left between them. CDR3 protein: CASSSQTATNEKLFF. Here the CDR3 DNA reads TGTGCCAGCAGTTCCCAGACTGCAACTAATGAAAAACTGTTTTTT.

The CDR3 here is CASSLMGREDETQYF. CDR3 nucleotide sequence: TGTGCCAGCAGCTTAATGGGCAGGGAAGATGAGACCCAGTACTTC. This rearrangement joins TRBV7-2 to TRBJ2-5; D is perhaps TRBD1 (5 bases). CDR1 and CDR2 (germline): SGHTA, FQGNSA. This CDR3 is 15 amino acids long. V dropped 2 bases and J dropped 5 bases, with 15 bases sitting between them.

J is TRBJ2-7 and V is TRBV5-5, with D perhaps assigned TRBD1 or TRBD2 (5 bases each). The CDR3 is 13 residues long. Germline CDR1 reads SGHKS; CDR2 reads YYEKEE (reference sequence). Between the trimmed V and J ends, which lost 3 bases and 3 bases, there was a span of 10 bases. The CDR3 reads CASSYRGDYEQYF. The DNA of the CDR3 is TGTGCCAGCAGCTATCGGGGCGACTACGAGCAGTACTTC.

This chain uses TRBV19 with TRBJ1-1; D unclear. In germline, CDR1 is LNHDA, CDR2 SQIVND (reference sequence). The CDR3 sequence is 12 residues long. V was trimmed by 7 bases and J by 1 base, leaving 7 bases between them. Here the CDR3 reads CASKGGNTEAFF. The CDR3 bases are TGTGCCAGTAAAGGAGGGAACACTGAAGCTTTCTTT.

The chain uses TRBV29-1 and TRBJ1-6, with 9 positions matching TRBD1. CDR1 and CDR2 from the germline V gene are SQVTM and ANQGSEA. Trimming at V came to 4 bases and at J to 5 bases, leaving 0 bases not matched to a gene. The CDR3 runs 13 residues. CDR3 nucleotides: TGCAGCGTTGGGGACAGGGATAATTCACCCCTCCACTTT. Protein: CSVGDRDNSPLHF.

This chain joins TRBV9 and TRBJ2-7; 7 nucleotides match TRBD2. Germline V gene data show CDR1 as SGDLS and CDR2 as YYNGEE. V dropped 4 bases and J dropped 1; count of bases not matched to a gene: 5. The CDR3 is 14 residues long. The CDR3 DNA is TGTGCCAGCAGCCTCGGACTAGGATCCTACGAGCAGTACTTC. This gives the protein CASSLGLGSYEQYF.

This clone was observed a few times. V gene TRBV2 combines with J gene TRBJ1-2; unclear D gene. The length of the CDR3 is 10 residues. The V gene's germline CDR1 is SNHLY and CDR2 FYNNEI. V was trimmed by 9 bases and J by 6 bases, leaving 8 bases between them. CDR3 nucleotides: TGTGCCAGATTGACGGATGGCTACACCTTC. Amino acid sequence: CARLTDGYTF. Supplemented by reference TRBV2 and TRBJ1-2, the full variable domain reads EPEVTQTPSHQVTQMGQEVILRCVPISNHLYFYWYRQILGQKVEFLVSFYNNEISEKSEIFDDQFSVERPDGSNFTLKIRSTKLEDSAMYFCARLTDGYTFGSGTRLTVV.

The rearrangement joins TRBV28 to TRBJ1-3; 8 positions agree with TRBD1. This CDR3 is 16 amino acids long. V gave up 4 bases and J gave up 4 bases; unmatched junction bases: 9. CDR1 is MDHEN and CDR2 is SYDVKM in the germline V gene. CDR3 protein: CASSSGQGSRGNTIYF. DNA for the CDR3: TGTGCCAGCAGTTCAGGACAGGGATCTCGAGGAAACACCATATATTTT.

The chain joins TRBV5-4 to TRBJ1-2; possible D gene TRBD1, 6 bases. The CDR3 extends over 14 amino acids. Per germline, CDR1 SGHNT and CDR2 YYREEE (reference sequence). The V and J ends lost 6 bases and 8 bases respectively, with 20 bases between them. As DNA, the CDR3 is TGTGCCAGCACCTCGGCACAGGGTAAAAGGGGCTACACCTTC. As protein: CASTSAQGKRGYTF.

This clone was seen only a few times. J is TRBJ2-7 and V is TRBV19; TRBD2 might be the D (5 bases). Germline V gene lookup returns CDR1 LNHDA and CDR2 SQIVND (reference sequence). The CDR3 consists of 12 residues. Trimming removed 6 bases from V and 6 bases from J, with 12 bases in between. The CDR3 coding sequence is TGTGCCAGTAGCCCTTACCGGGGCGAGCAGTACTTC. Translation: CASSPYRGEQYF.

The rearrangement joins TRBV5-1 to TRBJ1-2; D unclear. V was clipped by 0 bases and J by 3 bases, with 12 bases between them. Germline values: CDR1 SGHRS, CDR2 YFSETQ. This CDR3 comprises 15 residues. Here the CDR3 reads CASSLGTSRDYGYTF. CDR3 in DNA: TGCGCCAGCAGCTTGGGGACTTCGAGGGACTATGGCTACACCTTC.

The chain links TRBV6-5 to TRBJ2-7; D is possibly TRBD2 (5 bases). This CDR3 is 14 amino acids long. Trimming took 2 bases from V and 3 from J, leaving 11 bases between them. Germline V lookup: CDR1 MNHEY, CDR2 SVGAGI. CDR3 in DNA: TGTGCCAGCAGTTACCGGGGTCCTTACTACGAGCAGTACTTC. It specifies CASSYRGPYYEQYF.

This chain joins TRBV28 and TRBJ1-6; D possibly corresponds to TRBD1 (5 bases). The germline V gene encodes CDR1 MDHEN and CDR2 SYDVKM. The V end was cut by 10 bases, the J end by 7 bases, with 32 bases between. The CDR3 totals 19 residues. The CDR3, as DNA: TGTGCCACCTTTGGGGAGAGTTTAAATATCAGGGTGGGAAATTCACCCCTCCACTTT. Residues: CATFGESLNIRVGNSPLHF.

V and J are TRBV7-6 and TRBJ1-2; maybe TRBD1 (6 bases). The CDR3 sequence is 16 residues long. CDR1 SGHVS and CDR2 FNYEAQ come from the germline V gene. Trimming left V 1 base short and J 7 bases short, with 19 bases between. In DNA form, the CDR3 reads TGTGCCAGCAGCTTAGAGTCCTCGGGGGGCGCGGCTGGCTACACCTTC. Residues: CASSLESSGGAAGYTF.

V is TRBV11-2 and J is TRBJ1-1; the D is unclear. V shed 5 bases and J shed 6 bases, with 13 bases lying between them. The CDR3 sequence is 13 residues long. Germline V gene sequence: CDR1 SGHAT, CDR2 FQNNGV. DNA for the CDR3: TGTGCCAGCAGCAGCATAGGTATCTCTGAAGCTTTCTTT. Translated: CASSSIGISEAFF.

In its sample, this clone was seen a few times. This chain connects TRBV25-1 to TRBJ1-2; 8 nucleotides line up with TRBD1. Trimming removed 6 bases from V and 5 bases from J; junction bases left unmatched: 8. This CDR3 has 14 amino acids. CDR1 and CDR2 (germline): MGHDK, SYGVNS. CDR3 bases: TGTGCCAGCAGCCTAGGACAGGGAAGGTATGGCTACACCTTC. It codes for CASSLGQGRYGYTF.

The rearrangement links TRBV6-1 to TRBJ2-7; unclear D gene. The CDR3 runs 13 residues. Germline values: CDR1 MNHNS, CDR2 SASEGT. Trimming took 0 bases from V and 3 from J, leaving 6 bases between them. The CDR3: CASSEAPLYEQYF. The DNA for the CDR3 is TGTGCCAGCAGTGAAGCCCCTCTCTACGAGCAGTACTTC.

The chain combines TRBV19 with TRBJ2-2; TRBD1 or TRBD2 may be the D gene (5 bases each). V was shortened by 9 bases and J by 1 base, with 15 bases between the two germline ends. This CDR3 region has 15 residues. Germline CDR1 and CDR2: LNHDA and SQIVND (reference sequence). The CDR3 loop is CASRSGTGNTGELFF. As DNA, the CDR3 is TGTGCCAGCCGATCCGGGACGGGGAACACCGGGGAGCTGTTTTTT.

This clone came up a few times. CDR3 nucleotide sequence: TGCGCCAGCAGTGAGAGCTTTAGCGGGGGGGCCAATGAGCAGTTCTTC. Encoded protein: CASSESFSGGANEQFF. This sequence joins TRBV10-2 and TRBJ2-1; TRBD2 matches 11 bases. The ends lost 2 bases at V and 6 bases at J; junction bases unmatched: 6. CDR1 WSHSY and CDR2 SAAADI come from the germline V gene. The CDR3 runs 16 residues.

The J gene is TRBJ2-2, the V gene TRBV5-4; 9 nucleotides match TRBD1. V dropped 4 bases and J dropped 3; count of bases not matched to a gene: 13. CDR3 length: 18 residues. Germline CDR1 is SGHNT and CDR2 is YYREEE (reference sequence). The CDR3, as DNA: TGTGCCAGCAGCCGTAAACAGGGGGCCGTTTCTTACACCGGGGAGCTGTTTTTT. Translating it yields CASSRKQGAVSYTGELFF.